The 13 T cell receptor beta chains below come from one sample, sequenced in a study of blood T cells in healthy people across ages. Combining a sample-barcoded 5' primer with a J-beta primer mix, a second PCR ran for roughly 7 to 11 cycles. Each CDR3 protein is one row after TCRdb ran MiXCR on the 5' RACE reads. Of some 780,000 distinct CDR3 sequences in the sample, roughly three fifths are singletons; the top ten hold under 30%. Material for sequencing was blood. Receptors originate from a man aged 40-50 years in good health.

A few counts support this clonotype. V usage is TRBV7-2 and J usage is TRBJ1-1; D is possibly TRBD1 (5 bases). Germline V lookup: CDR1 SGHTA, CDR2 FQGNSA. This CDR3 comprises 16 residues. V was clipped by 1 base and J by 6 bases, with 18 bases between them. The CDR3 nucleotides read TGTGCCAGCAGCTTAGGGGGAGGGACGGTCCGTTCTGAAGCTTTCTTT. It codes for CASSLGGGTVRSEAFF.

This clonotype is a singleton in its sample. The chain couples TRBV5-8 to TRBJ1-2; D remains ambiguous. CDR3 length equals 12 residues. V lost 4 bases to trimming and J lost 9 bases, with 13 bases between them. From germline, CDR1 is SGHTS and CDR2 YDEGEE. The CDR3: CASSNQVFSYTF. In nucleotides, the CDR3 is TGTGCCAGCAGCAATCAGGTTTTCAGCTACACCTTC.

This clonotype was seen a single time. CDR3 sequence (DNA): TGTGCCATCAGTGTGCCTTCCTATGGCTACACCTTC. Protein product: CAISVPSYGYTF. The chain uses TRBV10-3 and TRBJ1-2; D ambiguous. The CDR3 is 12 residues long. In germline, CDR1 is ENHRY, CDR2 SYGVKD. Trimming removed 4 bases from V and 4 bases from J, with 7 bases in between.

The chain recombines TRBV7-2 with TRBJ1-2, with TRBD1 matching over 8 bases. The V and J ends lost 4 bases and 8 bases, in that order; junction bases with no gene match: 9. Germline CDR1 is SGHTA and CDR2 is FQGNSA. This CDR3 has 14 amino acids. This CDR3 is CASSSIMGQEGYTF. CDR3 DNA sequence: TGTGCCAGCAGCTCCATTATGGGACAGGAAGGCTACACCTTC.

This CDR3 is CASSSGHVSFRGYTF. CDR3 coding DNA: TGTGCCAGCAGCTCCGGGCATGTGTCTTTCCGTGGCTACACCTTC. V and J are TRBV7-8 and TRBJ1-2; D unresolved. Trimming cost V 4 bases and J 7 bases, with 19 bases left between them. This CDR3 is built from 15 residues. In germline, CDR1 is SGHVS, CDR2 FQNEAQ.

The V call is TRBV5-1, the J call TRBJ2-7; the match to TRBD1 covers 9 bases. With 1 base clipped from V and 1 base from J, the junction kept 6 bases outside the gene matches. The CDR3 totals 16 residues. The germline CDR1 and CDR2 sequences are SGHRS and YFSETQ. CDR3 nucleotides: TGCGCCAGCAGCTTGAATGCGGGACAGGGATCCTACGAGCAGTACTTC. This encodes CASSLNAGQGSYEQYF.

This clonotype was found a few times. This chain connects TRBV2 to TRBJ1-2; no definite D call. The CDR3 totals 12 residues. The V and J ends lost 5 bases and 5 bases respectively, with 9 bases between them. CDR1 is SNHLY, CDR2 FYNNEI, per germline. CDR3 sequence (DNA): TGTGCCAGCAGTTATGACTGGTATGGCTACACCTTC. Protein sequence: CASSYDWYGYTF.

The rearrangement joins TRBV9 to TRBJ2-2; no clear D gene. V lost 0 bases and J 4 bases, leaving 10 bases between the germline ends. CDR3 length equals 15 residues. Germline V gene data show CDR1 as SGDLS and CDR2 as YYNGEE. CDR3 protein: CASSVAERPTGELFF. CDR3 bases: TGTGCCAGCAGCGTAGCCGAGAGACCCACCGGGGAGCTGTTTTTT.

This clonotype has only a few counts. This rearrangement joins TRBV7-2 to TRBJ1-2; tentative D call: TRBD1 (6 bases). Between the trimmed V and J ends, which lost 2 bases and 6 bases, there was a span of 13 bases. Per germline, CDR1 SGHTA and CDR2 FQGNSA. There are 14 residues in the CDR3. CDR3 sequence: CASSLNRVTDGYTF. CDR3 DNA sequence: TGTGCCAGCAGCTTAAACAGGGTGACAGATGGCTACACCTTC.

V is TRBV12-3 or TRBV12-4 and J is TRBJ2-5; D remains ambiguous. The end of the DNA fits TRBJ2-7 better, so the J call may be wrong. This CDR3 has 12 amino acids. The CDR3 loop reads CASRESRYEQYF. The CDR3 DNA sequence: TGTGCCAGCAGGGAGAGTCGCTACGAGCAGTACTTC.

The CDR3 protein is CASTKGLITEAFF. CDR3 nucleotides: TGTGCCAGCACTAAAGGACTGATCACTGAAGCTTTCTTT. This sequence joins TRBV7-9 and TRBJ1-1; no clear D. CDR3 length: 13 residues. Trimming took 7 bases from V and 4 from J, leaving 13 bases between them. Germline-derived CDR1 and CDR2 are SEHNR and FQNEAQ (reference sequence).

The rearrangement joins TRBV7-2 to TRBJ1-2; D might be TRBD1 (6 bases). The CDR3 spans 16 residues. The germline V and J ends were trimmed by 2 bases and 8 bases, with 21 bases remaining between them. Germline CDR1 and CDR2: SGHTA and FQGNSA. CDR3 DNA sequence: TGTGCCAGCAGCTTATATGCCCATGAGGGGGGAGGAGGCTACACCTTC. Translating gives CASSLYAHEGGGGYTF.

The CDR3 bases are TGTGCCAGCAGTCCCACCCGGACCGATAATCAGCCCCAGCATTTT. It yields the protein CASSPTRTDNQPQHF. The V call is TRBV6-6, the J call TRBJ1-5, with D unclear. The V gene lost 5 bases and the J gene lost 4 bases, with 15 bases spanning the gap. Germline CDR1 MNHNY, CDR2 SVGAGI (reference sequence). The CDR3 spans 15 residues.